This T cell receptor (beta chain) is from a study of beta chain features in type 1 diabetes. The investigators reverse transcribed all of the isolated RNA, so they sequenced expressed TCRB transcripts. Libraries were prepared by immunoSEQ multiplex PCR; TCRdb keeps only in-frame clonotypes and omits some of them. The table lists a few hundred thousand clones, over 12% of them singletons. The CDR3 is 16 amino acids. Trimming took 0 bases from V and 5 from J; bases not matched to a gene: 11. Germline values: CDR1 SGHRS, CDR2 YFSETQ. Study-wide points: Possibly, sequencing cDNA over-represented cells that had high TCR expression levels. Type 1 diabetes patients had TCRB CDR3s that were shorter (moderately but significantly so) in all four CD4+ subsets.

Note on this clone: Its antigen is unidentified.

CD45RO/CCR7/CD25/CD127/CD95/CD27 sorting isolated CD4+ naive, central memory, regulatory and stem cell-like memory cells. Sequencing was carried out using naive CD4+ T cells from blood. The sequence came from a man younger than 35 with type 1 diabetes. J is TRBJ2-7 and V is TRBV5-1; 7 bases are a match to TRBD1. The CDR3 is CASSLDQSGGSNEQYF. In DNA form, the CDR3 reads TGCGCCAGCAGCTTGGACCAGTCAGGGGGATCGAACGAGCAGTACTTC.